These 9 T cell receptor beta chains were sequenced from one sample in a study of blood T cell repertoires in COVID-19. The data were produced by immunoSEQ multiplex PCR, yet TCRdb's version contains in-frame clones alone and is incomplete. This table holds roughly 330,000 clones, 85% to 90% found once. The sample taken for sequencing was peripheral blood. The source of these receptors is a woman aged 45-60 years with active or convalescent COVID-19.

The table lists this clone with a count of one. This chain joins TRBV19 and TRBJ1-1, with 7 bases that match TRBD1. CDR3 length: 14 amino acids. In germline, CDR1 is LNHDA, CDR2 SQIVND (reference sequence). Germline trimming cut 5 bases from V and 1 base from J; bases unmatched to any gene: 4. CDR3: CASSGGQSNTEAFF. The CDR3 nucleotides are TGTGCCAGTAGTGGGGGACAGTCGAACACTGAAGCTTTCTTT.

The chain joins TRBV6-1 to TRBJ1-3; D is undetermined. There are 15 residues in the CDR3. The V gene's germline CDR1 is MNHNS and CDR2 SASEGT. V was shortened by 1 base and J by 4 bases, with 11 bases between the two germline ends. CDR3 sequence reads: CASSEVGHLGNTIYF. The CDR3 coding sequence is TGTGCCAGCAGTGAAGTTGGCCATCTGGGAAACACCATATATTTT.

This chain uses TRBV9 with TRBJ1-6, with 9 bases matching TRBD1. After removal of 4 bases from V and 6 bases from J, the junction contained 5 bases not matched to a gene. Germline CDR1 is SGDLS and CDR2 is YYNGEE. The CDR3 sequence is 15 residues long. CDR3 DNA sequence: TGTGCCAGCAGCACCGAGGACAGGGGTAATTCACCCCTCCACTTT. Translation: CASSTEDRGNSPLHF.

The rearrangement joins TRBV18 to TRBJ2-1; D unclear. This CDR3 spans 18 amino acids. Germline assignment: CDR1 KGHSH and CDR2 LQKENI. V dropped 0 bases and J dropped 4 bases, with 19 bases sitting between them. The DNA of the CDR3 is TGTGCCAGCTCACCACCGAATATAAGACATTCGCGATACAATGAGCAGTTCTTC. Translating gives CASSPPNIRHSRYNEQFF.

The count of this clone is one. The genes are TRBV7-9 and TRBJ1-2, with 12 bases that match TRBD1. Per germline, CDR1 SEHNR and CDR2 FQNEAQ (reference sequence). The V segment lost 2 bases and the J segment 3 bases; nucleotides outside the gene matches: 7. The CDR3 runs to 17 residues. The CDR3 loop is CASSLRDRGLLDYGYTF. The CDR3 coding sequence is TGTGCCAGCAGCTTACGGGACAGGGGGCTCCTCGACTATGGCTACACCTTC. Looking up the rest from reference TRBV7-9 and TRBJ1-2 gives the full variable domain: DTGVSQNPRHKITKRGQNVTFRCDPISEHNRLYWYRQTLGQGPEFLTYFQNEAQLEKSRLLSDRFSAERPKGSFSTLEIQRTEQGDSAMYLCASSLRDRGLLDYGYTFGSGTRLTVV.

The rearrangement links TRBV30 to TRBJ1-1, with D perhaps TRBD1 (6 bases). The CDR3 is 13 residues long. Per the germline V gene, CDR1 is GTSNPN and CDR2 is SVGIG (reference sequence). Deletions cut 4 bases from V and 5 bases from J, with 14 bases between. The CDR3 DNA is TGTGCCTGGACGGGACACTCCCAGACTGAAGCTTTCTTT. Residues: CAWTGHSQTEAFF.

The V and J genes are TRBV4-3 and TRBJ2-5, with 7 bases that match TRBD2. The CDR3 is 15 amino acids. With V trimmed by 4 bases and J by 2 bases, 7 bases remained unmatched. Germline lookup yields CDR1 LGHNA and CDR2 YSLEER. The CDR3 bases are TGCGCCAGCAGCCCGTCGGGGGGTCCGCAAGAGACCCAGTACTTC. Amino acids: CASSPSGGPQETQYF.

The chain links TRBV5-1 to TRBJ1-6; D gene uncertain. Trimming pared 6 bases from V and 7 bases from J, leaving 17 bases between. Germline assignment: CDR1 SGHRS and CDR2 YFSETQ. The CDR3 is 15 amino acids. CDR3 sequence reads: CASTASSGGNSPLHF. The DNA of the CDR3 is TGCGCCAGCACAGCTTCCTCAGGCGGGAATTCACCCCTCCACTTT.

This chain joins TRBV24-1 and TRBJ2-5; a possible D gene is TRBD1 (6 bases). The CDR3 extends over 12 amino acids. Per the germline V gene, CDR1 is KGHDR and CDR2 is SFDVKD. The ends were cut back, 11 bases at V and 5 bases at J, with 14 bases in the middle. CDR3 protein: CANVRGSETQYF. The CDR3 DNA follows: TGTGCCAACGTGAGGGGGTCCGAGACCCAGTACTTC.